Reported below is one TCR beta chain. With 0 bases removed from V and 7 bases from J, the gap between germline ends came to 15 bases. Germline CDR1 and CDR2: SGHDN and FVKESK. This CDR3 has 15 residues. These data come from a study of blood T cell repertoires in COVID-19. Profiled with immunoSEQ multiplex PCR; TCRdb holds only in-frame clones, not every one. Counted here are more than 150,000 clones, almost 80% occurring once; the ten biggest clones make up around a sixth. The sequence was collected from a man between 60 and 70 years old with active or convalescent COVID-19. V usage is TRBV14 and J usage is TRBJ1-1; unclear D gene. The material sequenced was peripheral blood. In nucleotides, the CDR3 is TGTGCCAGCAGCCAAGATCGGACTTACGGGAGTGAAGCTTTCTTT. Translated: CASSQDRTYGSEAFF.